The clone carrying this T cell receptor beta chain came up a few times. Its antigen is as yet unknown. The whole isolated RNA underwent reverse transcription, so sequencing captured expressed TCRB transcripts. Method: immunoSEQ multiplex PCR; TCRdb's copy keeps in-frame clones and lacks some. The table has around 650,000 clones, around 12% seen once; the top ten hold roughly 0.12%. This sample stems from a study of beta chain features in type 1 diabetes. Around 100 mL of blood, on average, came from one heparinised draw per donor. The V and J ends lost 0 bases and 4 bases respectively, with 11 bases between them. The CDR3 is 15 residues long. Per the germline V gene, CDR1 is SGHRS and CDR2 is YFSETQ. Overall study results and limits: PCR might favor shorter templates, equally in patients and controls. Shortening that was moderate but significant affected the TCRB CDR3s of Type 1 diabetes patients in all four CD4+ subsets. Sequencing from cDNA could over-represent high-TCR-expressing cells.

The gene calls are TRBV5-1 and TRBJ2-1; the D gene is possibly TRBD2 (5 bases). The specimen was naive CD4+ T cells from blood. This TCR derives from a young man with type 1 diabetes. CDR3 coding DNA: TGCGCCAGCAGCTTGGCGGGGTCAATTTACAATGAGCAGTTCTTC. Protein: CASSLAGSIYNEQFF.